The rows below give T cell receptor beta chains drawn from one sample of a study of blood T cell repertoires in COVID-19. Produced via immunoSEQ multiplex PCR; TCRdb's table is partial and in-frame only. The top ten clones hold 15% to 20% of a sample with approximately 120,000 clones, 75% to 90% of them seen once. Sequences were obtained from peripheral blood. The source of these receptors is a woman aged 55 to 70 with acute or convalescent COVID-19. Both conserved end residues are part of each CDR3. A D gene is named only where the DNA matches it firmly.

d_call j_call v_call cdr3_length cdr3_nt cdr3_aa
NA TRBJ2-5 TRBV19 13 TGTGCCAGTAGTCGGCAGGGGCAAGAGACCCAGTACTTC CASSRQGQETQYF
NA TRBJ1-3 TRBV6-1 17 TGTGCCAGCAGTGGGATGGCTCAGGGGAGCTCTGGAAACACCATATATTTT CASSGMAQGSSGNTIYF
NA TRBJ1-6 TRBV9 15 TGTGCCAGCAGCGGGGGGGGGACGGATAATTCACCCCTCCACTTT CASSGGGTDNSPLHF
NA TRBJ2-2 TRBV5-1 15 TGCGCCAGCAGCTTCCAGGGTTCGAACACCGGGGAGCTGTTTTTT CASSFQGSNTGELFF
TRBD2 TRBJ2-7 TRBV11-2 15 TGTGCCAGCAGCCATCCCGGACTAGGCAAGCCCGAGCAGTACTTC CASSHPGLGKPEQYF
TRBD2 TRBJ2-1 TRBV9 16 TGTGCCAGCAGCGTCCGCGGGACTAGCGGGAACAATGAGCAGTTCTTC CASSVRGTSGNNEQFF
NA TRBJ1-3 TRBV5-4 15 TGTGCCAGCAGCTTGGGGTCAGGGGCCGGAAACACCATATATTTT CASSLGSGAGNTIYF
NA TRBJ2-7 TRBV9 16 TGTGCCAGCAGCCCCCGGAACGGGATGATGGGCTACGAGCAGTACTTC CASSPRNGMMGYEQYF
NA TRBJ2-2 TRBV19 14 TGTGCCAGTAGTGAGCCTAGGGGGACCGGGGAGCTGTTTTTT CASSEPRGTGELFF
TRBD1 TRBJ2-7 TRBV2 14 TGTGCCAGCAGTCGGGACAGGGGGCTGAACGAGCAGTACTTC CASSRDRGLNEQYF
NA TRBJ1-5 TRBV3-1/TRBV3-2 13 TGTGCCAGCAGTTTCAGGGGTTCTCAGCCCCAGCATTTT CASSFRGSQPQHF
NA TRBJ1-4 TRBV7-9 15 TGTGCCAGCAGCGGGGGGATACCCACCGGGGAAAAACTGTTTTTT CASSGGIPTGEKLFF
NA TRBJ2-1 TRBV9 14 TGTGCCAGCAGCTCCCGGACCCGCGGGGATGAGCAGTTCTTC CASSSRTRGDEQFF
TRBD1 TRBJ2-3 TRBV18 15 TGTGCCAGCTCACCGGGACAGCCCGTAGGAGATACGCAGTATTTT CASSPGQPVGDTQYF
TRBD2 TRBJ2-7 TRBV4-2 16 TGTGCCAGCAGCCAAGATCAAACCCCCACTAGCGGGAGGGCCCTCTTC CASSQDQTPTSGRALF
TRBD2 TRBJ2-3 TRBV4-1 16 TGCGCCAGCAGCCAAGGAGGACTCGGGGGGGCAGATACGCAGTATTTT CASSQGGLGGADTQYF
NA TRBJ2-7 TRBV10-3 14 TGTGCCATCAGTGAAGGAGGAGCCCCCTACGAGCAGTACTTC CAISEGGAPYEQYF
TRBD1 TRBJ1-6 TRBV11-1 14 TGTGCCAGCAGCAAGGGACAGGCCGTTGGTACCCTCCACTTT CASSKGQAVGTLHF
NA TRBJ2-5 TRBV28 17 TGTGCCACCATCTCGGGGGGGGGACAGACCGTGAAGTTCGGCCAGTACTTC CATISGGGQTVKFGQYF
NA TRBJ1-2 TRBV28 13 TGTGCCAGCAGTTTAGAGTCGGGAGCTGGCTACACCTTC CASSLESGAGYTF
TRBD2 TRBJ2-2 TRBV2 15 TGTGCCAGCAGTGATGCTAGCGGACCCACCGGGGAGCTGTTTTTT CASSDASGPTGELFF
TRBD2 TRBJ2-1 TRBV7-6 16 TGTGCCAGCAGCCGACCCTTGGGGGGGACCTACAATGAGCAGTTCTTC CASSRPLGGTYNEQFF
NA TRBJ1-4 TRBV28 13 TGTGCCAGCAGAGTTCGGGGTTCTGAAAAACTGTTTTTT CASRVRGSEKLFF
TRBD2 TRBJ2-5 TRBV7-3 15 TGTGCCAGCAGCTTCGGGACTAGCGGGGGTGTGACCCAGTACTTC CASSFGTSGGVTQYF
TRBD2 TRBJ2-3 TRBV4-2 17 TGTGCCAGCAGCCAAGTTAGCGGGGGGGCTAGCACAGATACGCAGTATTTT CASSQVSGGASTDTQYF
TRBD1 TRBJ1-2 TRBV9 15 TGTGCCAGCACCAGACAGGGCCGGGTTGGCTATGGCTACACCTTC CASTRQGRVGYGYTF
NA TRBJ1-2 TRBV29-1 12 TGCAGCGTTGGCCTTGGGAGATCTGGCTACACCTTC CSVGLGRSGYTF